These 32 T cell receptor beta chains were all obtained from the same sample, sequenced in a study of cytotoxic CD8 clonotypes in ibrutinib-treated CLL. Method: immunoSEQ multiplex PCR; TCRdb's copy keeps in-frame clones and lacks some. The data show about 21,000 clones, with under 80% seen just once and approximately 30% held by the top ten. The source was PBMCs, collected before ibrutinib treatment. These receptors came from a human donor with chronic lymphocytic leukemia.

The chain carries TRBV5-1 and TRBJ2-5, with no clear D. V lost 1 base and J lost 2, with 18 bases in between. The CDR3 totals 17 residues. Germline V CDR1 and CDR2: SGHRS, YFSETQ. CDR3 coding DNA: TGCGCCAGCAGCTTGTTCTGGACCGAGATTAGACAAGAGACCCAGTACTTC. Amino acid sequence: CASSLFWTEIRQETQYF.

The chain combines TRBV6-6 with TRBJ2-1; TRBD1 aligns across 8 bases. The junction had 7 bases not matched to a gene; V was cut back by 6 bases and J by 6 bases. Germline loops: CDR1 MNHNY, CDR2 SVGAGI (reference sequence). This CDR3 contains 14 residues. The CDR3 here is CASRTGTGFNEQFF. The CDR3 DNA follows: TGTGCCAGCAGAACCGGGACAGGTTTCAATGAGCAGTTCTTC.

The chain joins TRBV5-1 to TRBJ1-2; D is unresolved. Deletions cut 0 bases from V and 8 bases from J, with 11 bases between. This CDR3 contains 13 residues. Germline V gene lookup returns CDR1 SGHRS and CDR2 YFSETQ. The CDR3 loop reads CASSLVGDSGYTF. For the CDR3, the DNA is TGCGCCAGCAGCTTGGTAGGTGACTCCGGCTACACCTTC.

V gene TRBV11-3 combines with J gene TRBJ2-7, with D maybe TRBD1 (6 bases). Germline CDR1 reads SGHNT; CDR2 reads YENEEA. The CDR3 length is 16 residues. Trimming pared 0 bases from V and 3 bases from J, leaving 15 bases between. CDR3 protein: CASSLDSLAGVYEQYF. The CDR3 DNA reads TGTGCCAGCAGCTTAGACAGCCTCGCAGGGGTCTACGAGCAGTACTTC.

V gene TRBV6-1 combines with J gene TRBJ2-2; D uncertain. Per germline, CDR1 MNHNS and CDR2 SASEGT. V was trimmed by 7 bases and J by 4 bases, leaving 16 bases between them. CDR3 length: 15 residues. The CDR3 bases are TGTGCCAGCACCCTCGAGTACCCCCGCACCGGGGAGCTGTTTTTT. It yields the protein CASTLEYPRTGELFF.

The CDR3 DNA is TGTGCCAGCAGCTTAGGTCGGGGTACCGCATCCGGGGAGCTGTTTTTT. It is translated as CASSLGRGTASGELFF. The chain couples TRBV11-2 to TRBJ2-2, with TRBD2 as a possible D gene (5 bases). Per the germline V gene, CDR1 is SGHAT and CDR2 is FQNNGV. Trimming removed 1 base from V and 6 bases from J, with 15 bases in between. The CDR3 loop spans 16 amino acids.

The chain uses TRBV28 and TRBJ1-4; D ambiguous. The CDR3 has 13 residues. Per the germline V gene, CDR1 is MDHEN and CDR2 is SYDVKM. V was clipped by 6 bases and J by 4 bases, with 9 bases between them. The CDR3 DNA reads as TGTGCCAGCAGCGGAGATATTAATGAAAAACTGTTTTTT. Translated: CASSGDINEKLFF. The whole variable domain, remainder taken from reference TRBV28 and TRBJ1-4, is DVKVTQSSRYLVKRTGEKVFLECVQDMDHENMFWYRQDPGLGLRLIYFSYDVKMKEKGDIPEGYSVSREKKERFSLILESASTNQTSMYLCASSGDINEKLFFGSGTQLSVL.

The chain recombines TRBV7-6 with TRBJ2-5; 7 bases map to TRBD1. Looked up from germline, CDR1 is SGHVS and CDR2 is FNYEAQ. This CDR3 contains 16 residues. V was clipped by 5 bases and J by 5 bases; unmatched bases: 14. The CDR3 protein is CASSRWVTGTGETQYF. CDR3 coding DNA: TGTGCCAGCAGCCGTTGGGTGACAGGGACCGGGGAGACCCAGTACTTC.

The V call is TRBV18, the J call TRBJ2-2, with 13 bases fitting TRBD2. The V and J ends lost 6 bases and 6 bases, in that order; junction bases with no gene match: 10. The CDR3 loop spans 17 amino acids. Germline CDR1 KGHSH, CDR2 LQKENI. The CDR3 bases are TGTGCCAGCTCTCCCCGTACTAGCGGGAGGGCCGCCGGGGAGCTGTTTTTT. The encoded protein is CASSPRTSGRAAGELFF.

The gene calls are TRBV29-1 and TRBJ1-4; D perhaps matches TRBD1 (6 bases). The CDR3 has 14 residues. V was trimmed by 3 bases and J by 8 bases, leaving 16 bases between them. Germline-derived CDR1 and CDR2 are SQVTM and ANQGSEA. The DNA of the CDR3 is TGCAGCGTTGACCCCCAGGGGCAAGGCGAAAAACTGTTTTTT. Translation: CSVDPQGQGEKLFF.

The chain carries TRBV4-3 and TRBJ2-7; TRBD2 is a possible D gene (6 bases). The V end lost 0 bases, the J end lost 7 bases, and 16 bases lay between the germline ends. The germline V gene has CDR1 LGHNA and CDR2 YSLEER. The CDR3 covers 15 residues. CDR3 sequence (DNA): TGCGCCAGCAGCCAAGAACCGCGCGGGGCTGGGGAGCAGTACTTC. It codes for CASSQEPRGAGEQYF.

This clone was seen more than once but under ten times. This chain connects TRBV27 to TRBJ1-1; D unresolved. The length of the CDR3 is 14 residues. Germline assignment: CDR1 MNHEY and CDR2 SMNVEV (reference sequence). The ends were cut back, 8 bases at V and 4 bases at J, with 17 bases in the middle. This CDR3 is CASAYTGFSTEAFF. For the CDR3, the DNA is TGTGCCAGCGCTTACACGGGATTCAGCACTGAAGCTTTCTTT.

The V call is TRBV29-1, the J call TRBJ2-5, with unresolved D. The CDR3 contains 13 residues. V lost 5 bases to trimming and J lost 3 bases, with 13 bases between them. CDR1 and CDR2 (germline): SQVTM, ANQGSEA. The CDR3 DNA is TGCAGCGTTCGGGCCAAAGGGAAAGAGACCCAGTACTTC. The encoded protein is CSVRAKGKETQYF.

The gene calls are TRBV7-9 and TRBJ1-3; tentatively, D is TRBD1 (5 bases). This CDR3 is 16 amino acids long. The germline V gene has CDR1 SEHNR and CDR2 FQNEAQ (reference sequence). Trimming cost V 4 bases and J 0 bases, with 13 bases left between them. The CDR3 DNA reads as TGTGCCAGCAGCTCACGGGGGGTTGGCTCTGGAAACACCATATATTTT. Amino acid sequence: CASSSRGVGSGNTIYF.

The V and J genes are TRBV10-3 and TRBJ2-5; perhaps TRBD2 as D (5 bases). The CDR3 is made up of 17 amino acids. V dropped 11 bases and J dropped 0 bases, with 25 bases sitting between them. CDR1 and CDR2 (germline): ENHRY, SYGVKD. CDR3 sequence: CAARGADRTADQETQYF. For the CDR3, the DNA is TGTGCCGCCCGAGGAGCGGACCGGACGGCAGACCAAGAGACCCAGTACTTC.

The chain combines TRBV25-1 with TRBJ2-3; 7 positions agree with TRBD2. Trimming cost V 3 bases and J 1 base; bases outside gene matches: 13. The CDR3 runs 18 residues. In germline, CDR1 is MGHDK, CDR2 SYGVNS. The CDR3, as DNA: TGTGCCAGCAGTGAGATGTCAAGCGGGGTTCCCCGCACAGATACGCAGTATTTT. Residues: CASSEMSSGVPRTDTQYF.

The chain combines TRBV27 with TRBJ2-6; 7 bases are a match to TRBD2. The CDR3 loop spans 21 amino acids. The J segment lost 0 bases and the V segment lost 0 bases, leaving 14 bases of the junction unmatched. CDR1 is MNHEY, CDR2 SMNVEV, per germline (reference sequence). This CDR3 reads CASSLSPLAAGRDSGANVLTF. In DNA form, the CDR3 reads TGTGCCAGCAGTTTATCACCCCTCGCGGCAGGGAGGGACTCTGGGGCCAACGTCCTGACTTTC.

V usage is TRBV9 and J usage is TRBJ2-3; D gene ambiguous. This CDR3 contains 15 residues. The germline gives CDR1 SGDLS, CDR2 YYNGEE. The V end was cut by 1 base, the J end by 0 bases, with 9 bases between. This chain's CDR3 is CASSVLDDSTDTQYF. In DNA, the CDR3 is TGTGCCAGCAGCGTACTCGACGACAGCACAGATACGCAGTATTTT.

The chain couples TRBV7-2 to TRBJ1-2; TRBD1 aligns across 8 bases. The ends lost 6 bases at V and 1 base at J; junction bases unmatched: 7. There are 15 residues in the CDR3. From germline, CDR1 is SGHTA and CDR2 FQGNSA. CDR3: CASRQEQGGNYGYTF. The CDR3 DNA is TGTGCCAGCAGACAAGAACAGGGGGGTAACTATGGCTACACCTTC. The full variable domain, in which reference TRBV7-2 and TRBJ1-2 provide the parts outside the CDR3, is GAGVSQSPSNKVTEKGKDVELRCDPISGHTALYWYRQSLGQGLEFLIYFQGNSAPDKSGLPSDRFSAERTGGSVSTLTIQRTQQEDSAVYLCASRQEQGGNYGYTFGSGTRLTVV.

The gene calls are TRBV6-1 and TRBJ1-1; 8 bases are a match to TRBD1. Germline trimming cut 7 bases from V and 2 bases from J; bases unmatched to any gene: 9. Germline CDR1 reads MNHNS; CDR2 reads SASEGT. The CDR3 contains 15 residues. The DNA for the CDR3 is TGTGCCAGCACCGACCAGGGGACAGGTAACACTGAAGCTTTCTTT. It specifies CASTDQGTGNTEAFF.

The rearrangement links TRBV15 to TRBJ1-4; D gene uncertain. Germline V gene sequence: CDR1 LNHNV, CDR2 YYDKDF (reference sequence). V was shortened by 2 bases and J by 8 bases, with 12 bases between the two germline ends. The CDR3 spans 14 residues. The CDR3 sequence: CATSRRSREEKLFF. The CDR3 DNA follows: TGTGCCACCAGCAGAAGGAGTCGTGAAGAAAAACTGTTTTTT.

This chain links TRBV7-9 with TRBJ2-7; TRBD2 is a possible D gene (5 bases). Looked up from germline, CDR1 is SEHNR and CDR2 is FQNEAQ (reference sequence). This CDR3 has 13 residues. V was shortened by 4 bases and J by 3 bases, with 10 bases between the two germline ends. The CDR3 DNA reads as TGTGCCAGCAGCTCACAGAGCGGCTACGAGCAGTACTTC. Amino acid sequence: CASSSQSGYEQYF.

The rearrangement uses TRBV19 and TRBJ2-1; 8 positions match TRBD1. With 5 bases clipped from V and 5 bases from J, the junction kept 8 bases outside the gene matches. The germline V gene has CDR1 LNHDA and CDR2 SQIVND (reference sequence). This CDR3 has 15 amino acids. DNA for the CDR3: TGTGCCAGTAGTTACAGGGGGTTCGCAGACAATGAGCAGTTCTTC. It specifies CASSYRGFADNEQFF.

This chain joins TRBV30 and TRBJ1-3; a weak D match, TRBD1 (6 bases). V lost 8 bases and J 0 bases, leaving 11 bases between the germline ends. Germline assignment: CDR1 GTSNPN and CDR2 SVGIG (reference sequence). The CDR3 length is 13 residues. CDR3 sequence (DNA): TGTGCCGCCTTGGACAGCTCTGGAAACACCATATATTTT. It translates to CAALDSSGNTIYF.

The CDR3: CASSLGGTGELFF. The CDR3 DNA reads TGTGCCAGCAGCTTGGGGGGCACCGGGGAGCTGTTTTTT. J is TRBJ2-2 and V is TRBV5-5; D gene unclear. This CDR3 has 13 amino acids. Looked up from germline, CDR1 is SGHKS and CDR2 is YYEKEE (reference sequence). Trimming took off 0 bases at V and 4 bases at J, with 4 bases between the two ends.

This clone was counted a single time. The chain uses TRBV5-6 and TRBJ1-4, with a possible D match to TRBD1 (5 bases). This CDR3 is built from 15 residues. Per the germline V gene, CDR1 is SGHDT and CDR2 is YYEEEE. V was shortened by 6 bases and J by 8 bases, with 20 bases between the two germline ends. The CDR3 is CASTEMGTGTEKLFF. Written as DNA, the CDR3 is TGTGCCAGCACGGAGATGGGGACGGGGACCGAAAAACTGTTTTTT.

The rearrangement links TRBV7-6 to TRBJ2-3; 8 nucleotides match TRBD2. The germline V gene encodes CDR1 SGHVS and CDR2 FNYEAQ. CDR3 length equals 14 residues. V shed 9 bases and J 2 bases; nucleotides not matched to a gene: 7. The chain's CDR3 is CASPWREDTDTQYF. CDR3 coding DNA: TGTGCCAGTCCCTGGCGGGAGGACACAGATACGCAGTATTTT. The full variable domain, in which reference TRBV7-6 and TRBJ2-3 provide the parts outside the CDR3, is GAGVSQSPRYKVTKRGQDVALRCDPISGHVSLYWYRQALGQGPEFLTYFNYEAQQDKSGLPNDRFSAERPEGSISTLTIQRTEQRDSAMYRCASPWREDTDTQYFGPGTRLTVL.

In DNA, the CDR3 is TGTGCCAGCGGGGGACCACGACGCCAAGAGACCCAGTACTTC. Translating gives CASGGPRRQETQYF. This chain uses TRBV9 with TRBJ2-5, with D perhaps TRBD1 or TRBD2 (5 bases each). V was cut by 7 bases and J by 1 base, with 14 bases left in between. CDR1 SGDLS and CDR2 YYNGEE come from the germline V gene. CDR3 length equals 14 residues. Drawing the rest from reference TRBV9 and TRBJ2-5, the complete variable domain is DSGVTQTPKHLITATGQRVTLRCSPRSGDLSVYWYQQSLDQGLQFLIQYYNGEERAKGNILERFSAQQFPDLHSELNLSSLELGDSALYFCASGGPRRQETQYFGPGTRLLVL.

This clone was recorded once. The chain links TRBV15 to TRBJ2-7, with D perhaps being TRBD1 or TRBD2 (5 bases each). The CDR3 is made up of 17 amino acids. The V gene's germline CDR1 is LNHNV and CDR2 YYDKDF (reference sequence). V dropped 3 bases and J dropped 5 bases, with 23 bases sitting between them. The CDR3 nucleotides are TGTGCCACCAGCAGGGGGGTAGCCTCCCGTGGATTCAACGAGCAGTACTTC. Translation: CATSRGVASRGFNEQYF.

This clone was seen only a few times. CDR3 protein: CASSSPAGGSYEQYF. CDR3 nucleotides: TGTGCCAGCAGTTCCCCGGCAGGGGGGTCCTACGAGCAGTACTTC. This chain connects TRBV27 to TRBJ2-7; possible D gene TRBD1, 7 bases. Deletions cut 4 bases from V and 1 base from J, with 14 bases between. Germline values: CDR1 MNHEY, CDR2 SMNVEV (reference sequence). This CDR3 has 15 residues.

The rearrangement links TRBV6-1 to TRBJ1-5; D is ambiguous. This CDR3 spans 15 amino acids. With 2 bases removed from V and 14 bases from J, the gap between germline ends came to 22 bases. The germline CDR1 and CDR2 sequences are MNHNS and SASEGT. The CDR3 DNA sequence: TGTGCCAGCAGTGAACTGGGCAGTCCGCCTCGGGTTAAGCATTTT. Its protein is CASSELGSPPRVKHF.

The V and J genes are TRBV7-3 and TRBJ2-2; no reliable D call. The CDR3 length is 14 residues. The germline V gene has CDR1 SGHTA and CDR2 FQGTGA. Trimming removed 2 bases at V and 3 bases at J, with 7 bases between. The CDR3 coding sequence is TGTGCCAGCAGCTTATACCTGGACACCGGGGAGCTGTTTTTT. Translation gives CASSLYLDTGELFF.